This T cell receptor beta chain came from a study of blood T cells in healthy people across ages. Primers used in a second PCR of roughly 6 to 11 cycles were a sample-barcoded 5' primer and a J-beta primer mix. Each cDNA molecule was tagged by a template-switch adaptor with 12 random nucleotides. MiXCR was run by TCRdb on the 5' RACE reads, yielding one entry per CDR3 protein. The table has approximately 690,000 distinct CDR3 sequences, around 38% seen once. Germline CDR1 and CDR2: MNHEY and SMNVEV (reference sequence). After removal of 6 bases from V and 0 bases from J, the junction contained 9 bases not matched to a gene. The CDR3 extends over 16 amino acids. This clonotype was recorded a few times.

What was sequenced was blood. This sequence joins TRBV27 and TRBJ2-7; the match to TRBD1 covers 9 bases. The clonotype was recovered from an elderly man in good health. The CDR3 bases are TGTGCCAGCAGGCCACAGGGGGCTAAGGGCTCCTACGAGCAGTACTTC. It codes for CASRPQGAKGSYEQYF.